This TCR beta chain was retrieved from a study of shared T cell receptors in the human thymus (dated by TCRdb to 2020 to 2022). Regarding the research as a whole: The study examined how the human thymus generates shared, self-reactive T-cell receptor alpha chains.

The CDR3 measures 15 amino acids from cysteine to phenylalanine. The kept DNA is CDR3 alone, 45 bases in frame from the first base. The germline V gene (reference sequence) specifies GTSNPN as CDR1 and SVGIG as CDR2. For this chain, trimming is 1 base at the V end and 7 bases at the J end, and the number of junction bases without a gene match is 8. Concerning this clone: This clone's antigen is unknown. Base qualities are not recorded, but no much larger clone differs from it by a single base.

Preparation of the library involved the immunoSEQ multiplex PCR assay. The immuneACCESS repertoire file appears here via TCRdb, limited to in-frame rearrangements. These files lack a portion of the clones; in checked studies, under half of the deficit traces to unresolved V genes, and the cause of the others is not known. The sample has about 540,000 clones on record, approximately 80% of them singletons. Clones ranked in the top ten supply 0.013% of the sample. These same records also appear under a second study, on human thymus T cells. Taken from the second paper: Immunologically healthy infants undergoing open corrective cardiac surgery for congenital heart defects in Finland were used as donors. The thymus tissue came from surgical resects taken out during corrective cardiac surgery. Usage of V and J gene segments appeared to be biased in both the thymic and the peripheral blood repertoires. Highly overlapping thymic TCR repertoires among unrelated individuals were reported in the related research. TCR alpha and beta repertoires from about 8 infant thymus samples and four related peripheral blood samples were characterized in the study. The infant donors were about 7 to 250 days old, and the cohort included six or seven males and two females. Thymocytes were released mechanically from tissue and stored at -70 °C as pellets of roughly 9-31 million cells. A QIAsymphony instrument was used to extract genomic DNA from frozen cell pellets. Using the immunoSEQ multiplex PCR assay, the TCRB and TCRAD loci were amplified from a standardized quantity of quality-controlled genomic DNA. The amplicons spanned the V(D)J region and were long enough to cover the CDR3 and allow V and J genes to be identified. The amplicons were sequenced on an Illumina platform via the commercial immunoSEQ service. Primer bias and sequencing errors were corrected as previously described, and TCRAD and TCRB were defined on the basis of the IMGT database. Repertoires were analysed with immunoSEQ Analyzer 3.0 and VDJTools, covering basic statistics, V/J segment usage, diversity estimates, rarefaction and pairwise overlap. Diversity was estimated with Chao1, ChaoE, Efron-Thisted, Shannon and inverse Simpson indices, and also on datasets down-sampled to the smallest sample. Repertoire overlap was assessed by strict matching of CDR3 nucleotide sequence, V gene and J gene, and clustering was done by Jaccard-based multidimensional scaling. On average, thymus samples yielded around 810,000 unique TCRB clonotypes, whereas blood samples yielded approximately 84,000.

Sequenced material: thymocytes. Recombination linked TRBV30 to TRBJ1-3; 9 middle bases align to TRBD1. The receptor was isolated from a boy younger than two with a congenital heart defect. Donor details come from another sample of the same person, matched by shared clones. The nucleotide sequence is TGTGCCTGGAGTGCACCCGTAGGACAGGGGAACACCATATATTTT. Its amino acids are CAWSAPVGQGNTIYF. The variable domain in full, with residues beyond the CDR3 obtained from the reference TRBV30 and TRBJ1-3 genes, is SQTIHQWPATLVQPVGSPLSLECTVEGTSNPNLYWYRQAAGRGLQLLFYSVGIGQISSEVPQNLSASRPQDRQFILSSKKLLLSDSGFYLCAWSAPVGQGNTIYFGEGSWLTVV.